The 2 T cell receptor beta chains reported below all come from one sample, sequenced in a study of cytomegalovirus exposure and HLA in healthy donors. The PCR was carried out with 60 Vbeta primers and 13 Jbeta primers. Only in-frame clones appear in the TCRdb table, and some are missing; sequencing was by immunoSEQ multiplex PCR. Among 100,000 to 150,000 clones listed, around 77% were seen once. Source material: PBMCs. Receptor source: a male donor in good health and CMV-seropositive.

This clone was seen only once. The CDR3, as DNA: TGTGCCAGCAGCTCTATAGACAGGGGCCAGAACACTGAAGCTTTCTTT. Translation: CASSSIDRGQNTEAFF. V and J are TRBV7-9 and TRBJ1-1, with 8 nucleotides matching TRBD1. The CDR3 consists of 16 residues. Per the germline V gene, CDR1 is SEHNR and CDR2 is FQNEAQ (reference sequence). Trimming removed 4 bases from V and 1 base from J; junction bases left unmatched: 8.

The chain uses TRBV2 and TRBJ2-7, with a weak D call TRBD1 (6 bases). Germline V CDR1 and CDR2: SNHLY, FYNNEI. The CDR3 is made up of 14 amino acids. V lost 6 bases and J 4 bases, leaving 16 bases between the germline ends. As DNA, the CDR3 is TGTGCCAGCAGGAGAACTAATGGACAGTACGAGCAGTACTTC. This gives the protein CASRRTNGQYEQYF.